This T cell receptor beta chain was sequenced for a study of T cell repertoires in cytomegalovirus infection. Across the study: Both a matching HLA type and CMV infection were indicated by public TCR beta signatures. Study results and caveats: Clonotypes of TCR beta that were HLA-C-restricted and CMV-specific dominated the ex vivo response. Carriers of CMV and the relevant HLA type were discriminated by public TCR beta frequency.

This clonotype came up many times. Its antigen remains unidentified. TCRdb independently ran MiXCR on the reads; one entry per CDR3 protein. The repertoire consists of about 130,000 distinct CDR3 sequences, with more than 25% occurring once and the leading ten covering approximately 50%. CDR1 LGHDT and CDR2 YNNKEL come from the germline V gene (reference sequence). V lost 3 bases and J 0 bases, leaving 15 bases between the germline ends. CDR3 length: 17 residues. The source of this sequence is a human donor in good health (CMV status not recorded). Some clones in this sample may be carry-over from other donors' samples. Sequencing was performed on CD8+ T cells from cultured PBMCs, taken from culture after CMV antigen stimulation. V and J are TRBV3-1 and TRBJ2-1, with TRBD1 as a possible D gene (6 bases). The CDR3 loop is CASSQGGGINSYNEQFF. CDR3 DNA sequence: TGTGCCAGCAGCCAGGGTGGGGGCATCAACTCCTACAATGAGCAGTTCTTC.